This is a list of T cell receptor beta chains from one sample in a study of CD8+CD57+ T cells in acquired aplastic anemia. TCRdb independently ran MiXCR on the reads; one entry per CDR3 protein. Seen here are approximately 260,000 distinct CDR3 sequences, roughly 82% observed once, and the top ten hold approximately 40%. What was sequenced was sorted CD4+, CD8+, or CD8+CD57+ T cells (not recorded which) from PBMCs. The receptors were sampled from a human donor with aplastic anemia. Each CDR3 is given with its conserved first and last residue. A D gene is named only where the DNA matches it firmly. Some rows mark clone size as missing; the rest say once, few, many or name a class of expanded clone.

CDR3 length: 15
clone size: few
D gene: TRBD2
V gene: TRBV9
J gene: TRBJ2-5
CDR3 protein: CASSVLAGNTGEQYF
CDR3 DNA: TGTGCCAGCAGCGTATTAGCGGGTAACACCGGGGAGCAGTACTTC

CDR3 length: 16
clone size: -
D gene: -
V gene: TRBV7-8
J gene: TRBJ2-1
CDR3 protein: CASSLETNEQYDEQFF
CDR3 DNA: TGTGCCAGCAGCTTAGAGACCAACGAGCAGTACGATGAGCAGTTCTTC

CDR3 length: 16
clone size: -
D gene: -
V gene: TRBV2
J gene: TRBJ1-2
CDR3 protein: CASSQSSGGYYNGYTF
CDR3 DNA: TGTGCCAGCAGTCAGTCTAGTGGGGGATACTACAATGGCTACACCTTC

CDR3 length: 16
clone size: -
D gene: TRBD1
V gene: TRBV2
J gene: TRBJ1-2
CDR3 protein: CAGSWRDRGLDNGYIF
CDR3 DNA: TGTGCCGGCAGCTGGAGGGACAGGGGCTTGGACAATGGCTACATCTTC

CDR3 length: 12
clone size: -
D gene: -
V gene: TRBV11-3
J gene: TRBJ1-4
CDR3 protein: CASSLGVAELFF
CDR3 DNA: TGTGCCAGCAGCTTAGGGGTTGCAGAACTGTTTTTT

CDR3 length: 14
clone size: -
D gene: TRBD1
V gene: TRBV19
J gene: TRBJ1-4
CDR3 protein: CASNMGQGVEKLFF
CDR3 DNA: TGTGCCAGTAACATGGGACAGGGAGTTGAAAAACTGTTTTTT

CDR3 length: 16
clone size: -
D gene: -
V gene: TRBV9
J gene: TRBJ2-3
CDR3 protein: CASSPPPRRGGGAQYF
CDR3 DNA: TGTGCCAGCAGCCCCCCCCCCCGGAGGGGTGGAGGTGCGCAGTATTTT

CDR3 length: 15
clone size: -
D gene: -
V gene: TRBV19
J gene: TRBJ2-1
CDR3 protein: CASCIARGSYNEQFF
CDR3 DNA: TGTGCCAGTTGTATAGCGCGCGGGTCCTACAATGAGCAGTTCTTC

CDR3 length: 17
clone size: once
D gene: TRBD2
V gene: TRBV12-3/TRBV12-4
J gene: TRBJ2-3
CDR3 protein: CASITLRLAGRTDTQYF
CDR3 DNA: TGTGCCAGCATAACCCTTAGACTAGCGGGACGCACAGATACGCAGTATTTT

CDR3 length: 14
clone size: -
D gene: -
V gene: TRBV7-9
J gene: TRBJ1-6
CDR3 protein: CASRFPRREAPLQF
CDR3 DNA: TGTGCCAGCAGATTTCCAAGAAGAGAGGCGCCCCTCCAGTTT

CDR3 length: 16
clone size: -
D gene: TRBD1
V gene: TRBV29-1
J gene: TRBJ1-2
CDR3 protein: CSVEVGDRGLDYGYTF
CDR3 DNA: TGCAGCGTTGAAGTAGGGGACAGGGGCTTGGACTATGGCTACACCTTC

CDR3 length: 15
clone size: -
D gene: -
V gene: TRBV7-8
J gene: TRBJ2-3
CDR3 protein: CASSLTRASRDTQYF
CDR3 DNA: TGTGCCAGCAGCTTGACACGCGCGAGCCGAGATACGCAGTATTTT

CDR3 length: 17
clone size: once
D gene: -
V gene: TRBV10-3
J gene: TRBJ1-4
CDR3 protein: CAISESSGEQSNESRLF
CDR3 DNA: TGTGCCATCAGTGAGTCTTCAGGAGAACAAAGTAATGAATCACGGTTGTTT

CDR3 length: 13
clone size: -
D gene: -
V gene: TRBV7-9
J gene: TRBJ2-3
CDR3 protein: CASGYGAGEPLYF
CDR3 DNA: TGTGCCAGCGGGTACGGGGCCGGAGAGCCGCTTTATTTT

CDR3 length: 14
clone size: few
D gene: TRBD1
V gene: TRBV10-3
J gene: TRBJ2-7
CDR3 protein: CAIREQGMDYEQYF
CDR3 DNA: TGTGCCATCAGGGAACAGGGGATGGACTACGAGCAGTACTTC

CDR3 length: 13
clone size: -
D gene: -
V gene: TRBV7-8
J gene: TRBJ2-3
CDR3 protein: CASSYAGRDTQYF
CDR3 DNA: TGTGCCAGCAGCTACGCGGGCAGAGATACTCAGTATTTT

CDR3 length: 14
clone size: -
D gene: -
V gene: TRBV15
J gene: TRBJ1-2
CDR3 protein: CATSRVAQGGSYTF
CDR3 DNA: TGTGCCACCAGCAGAGTCGCACAGGGAGGGAGCTACACCTTC

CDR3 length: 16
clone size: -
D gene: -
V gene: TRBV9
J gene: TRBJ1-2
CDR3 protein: CASGLAGDGHVYGYTF
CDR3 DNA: TGTGCCAGCGGCTTGGCGGGGGACGGGCACGTATATGGCTACACCTTC

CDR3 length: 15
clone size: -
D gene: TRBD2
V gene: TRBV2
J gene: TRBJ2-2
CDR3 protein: CATSDLAGDTTELFF
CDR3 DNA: TGTGCCACCAGTGATTTGGCGGGAGACACCACTGAACTGTTTTTT

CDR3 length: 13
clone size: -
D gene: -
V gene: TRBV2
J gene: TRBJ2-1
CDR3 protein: CASGDGGIRAQFF
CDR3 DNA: TGTGCCAGCGGTGATGGGGGGATCCGTGCGCAGTTCTTC

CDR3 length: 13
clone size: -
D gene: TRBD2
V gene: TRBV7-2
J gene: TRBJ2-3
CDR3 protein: CASSEAGRDDKQF
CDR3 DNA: TGTGCCAGCAGCGAAGCGGGAAGAGACGATAAGCAGTTT

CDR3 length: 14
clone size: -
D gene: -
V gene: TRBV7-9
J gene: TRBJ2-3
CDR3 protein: CASSTAQGRNTEEF
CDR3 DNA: TGTGCCAGCAGCACGGCACAGGGTAGGAACACCGAGGAGTTT

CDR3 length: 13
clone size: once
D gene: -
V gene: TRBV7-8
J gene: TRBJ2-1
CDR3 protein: CASSVAGIPDKLF
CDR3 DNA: TGTGCCAGCAGTGTTGCGGGGATTCCCGATAAGCTGTTC

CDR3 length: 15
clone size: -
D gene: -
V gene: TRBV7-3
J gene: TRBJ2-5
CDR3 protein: CASSSRGAWGETQYF
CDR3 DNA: TGTGCCAGCAGTTCTAGGGGGGCTTGGGGTGAGACCCAGTACTTC

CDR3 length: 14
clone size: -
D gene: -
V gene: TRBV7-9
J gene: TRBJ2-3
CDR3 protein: CASSLARGALTQYF
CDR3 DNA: TGTGCCAGCAGCTTAGCGCGAGGGGCCCTTACGCAGTATTTT

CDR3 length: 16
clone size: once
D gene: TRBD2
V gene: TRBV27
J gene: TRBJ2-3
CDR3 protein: CASRQGLAGVQDTQYF
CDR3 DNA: TGTGCCAGCAGACAGGGACTAGCGGGAGTTCAAGATACGCAGTATTTT